This is a list of T cell receptor beta chains from one sample in a study of prognosis after radiotherapy for stage I lung cancer. TCRdb used MiXCR to reprocess the multiplex PCR reads, holding one entry per CDR3 protein. The sample records tens of thousands of distinct CDR3 sequences, around 43% being singletons. The source was PBMCs, collected before or after stereotactic body radiation therapy (not recorded which). These receptor sequences come from a donor at least 50 years old with non-small cell lung cancer. Each CDR3 is given with its conserved first and last residue. A D gene is named only where the DNA matches it firmly. Clone size is given for some rows only: seen once, a few or many times, or a class if the clone is expanded.

CASSLAPGNNQPQHF	TGCGCCAGCAGCTTGGCCCCGGGCAACAATCAGCCCCAGCATTTT	TRBV5-1	TRBJ1-5	-	-
CASSLHRGETQYF	TGTGCCAGCAGCCTACACAGGGGAGAGACCCAGTACTTC	TRBV5-4	TRBJ2-5	TRBD1	-
CASRGTGGNTEAFF	TGTGCCAGCAGAGGGACAGGGGGGAACACTGAAGCTTTCTTT	TRBV27	TRBJ1-1	TRBD1	many
CASSQRSDTQYF	TGTGCCAGCAGCCAAAGGTCAGATACGCAGTATTTT	TRBV3-1	TRBJ2-3	-	few
CASSLGTLDSSGNTIYF	TGCGCCAGCAGCTTGGGGACTTTGGATAGCTCTGGAAACACCATATATTTT	TRBV11-2	TRBJ1-3	-	-
CASAGTGDRNEQYF	TGTGCCAGCGCCGGGACAGGGGATCGGAACGAGCAGTACTTC	TRBV25-1	TRBJ2-7	TRBD1	many
CASSLVGLASTDTQYF	TGTGCCAGCAGCTTAGTGGGACTAGCGAGCACAGATACGCAGTATTTT	TRBV7-2	TRBJ2-3	TRBD2	-
CASSFEHMNTEAFF	TGTGCCAGCAGCTTCGAACATATGAACACTGAAGCTTTCTTT	TRBV5-5	TRBJ1-1	-	-
CAISEPDRVVNEQYF	TGTGCCATCAGTGAGCCGGACAGGGTTGTCAACGAGCAGTACTTC	TRBV10-3	TRBJ2-7	TRBD1	many
CSARDLLMSTDTQYF	TGCAGTGCTAGAGATCTCCTGATGAGCACAGATACGCAGTATTTT	TRBV20-1	TRBJ2-3	-	many
CASSLGVETQYF	TGTGCCAGCAGCTTAGGCGTCGAGACCCAGTACTTC	TRBV7-2	TRBJ2-5	-	many
CASRQTGTNTGELFF	TGTGCCAGCAGACAAACAGGGACGAACACCGGGGAGCTGTTTTTT	TRBV6-1	TRBJ2-2	-	many
CASSLVRGIGNEQFF	TGTGCCAGCAGCTTGGTCAGGGGTATTGGGAATGAGCAGTTCTTC	TRBV5-5	TRBJ2-1	-	many
CASSESEAGTGGGGSEKLFF	TGTGCCAGCAGTGAGAGTGAAGCCGGGACAGGGGGCGGTGGTAGTGAAAAACTGTTTTTT	TRBV6-1	TRBJ1-4	TRBD1	many
CASSPGGSLGYEQYF	TGTGCCAGCTCACCAGGAGGCAGCCTCGGGTACGAGCAGTACTTC	TRBV18	TRBJ2-7	-	many
CASRTGLAGGPSTDTQYF	TGTGCCAGCAGGACGGGACTAGCGGGGGGGCCGTCGACAGATACGCAGTATTTT	TRBV5-4	TRBJ2-3	TRBD2	many
CATSDPASGRASSGELFF	TGTGCCACCAGTGACCCCGCTAGCGGGAGGGCCTCTTCCGGGGAGCTGTTTTTT	TRBV24-1	TRBJ2-2	TRBD2	many